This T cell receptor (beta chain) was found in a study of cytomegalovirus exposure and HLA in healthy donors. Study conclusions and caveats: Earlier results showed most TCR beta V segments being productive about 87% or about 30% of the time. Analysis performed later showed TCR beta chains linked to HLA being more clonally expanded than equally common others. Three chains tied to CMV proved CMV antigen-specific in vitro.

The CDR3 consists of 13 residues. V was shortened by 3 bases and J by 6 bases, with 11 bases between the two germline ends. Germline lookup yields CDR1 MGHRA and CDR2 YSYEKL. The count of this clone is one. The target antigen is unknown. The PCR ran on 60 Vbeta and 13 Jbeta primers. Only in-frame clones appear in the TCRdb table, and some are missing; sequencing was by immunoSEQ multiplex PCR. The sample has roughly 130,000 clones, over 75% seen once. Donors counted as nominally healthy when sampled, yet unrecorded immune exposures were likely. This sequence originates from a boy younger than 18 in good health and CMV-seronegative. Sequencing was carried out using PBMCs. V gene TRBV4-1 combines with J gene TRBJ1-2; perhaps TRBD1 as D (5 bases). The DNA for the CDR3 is TGCGCCAGCAGCCATCCTTCGGGGGATGGCTACACCTTC. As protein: CASSHPSGDGYTF.